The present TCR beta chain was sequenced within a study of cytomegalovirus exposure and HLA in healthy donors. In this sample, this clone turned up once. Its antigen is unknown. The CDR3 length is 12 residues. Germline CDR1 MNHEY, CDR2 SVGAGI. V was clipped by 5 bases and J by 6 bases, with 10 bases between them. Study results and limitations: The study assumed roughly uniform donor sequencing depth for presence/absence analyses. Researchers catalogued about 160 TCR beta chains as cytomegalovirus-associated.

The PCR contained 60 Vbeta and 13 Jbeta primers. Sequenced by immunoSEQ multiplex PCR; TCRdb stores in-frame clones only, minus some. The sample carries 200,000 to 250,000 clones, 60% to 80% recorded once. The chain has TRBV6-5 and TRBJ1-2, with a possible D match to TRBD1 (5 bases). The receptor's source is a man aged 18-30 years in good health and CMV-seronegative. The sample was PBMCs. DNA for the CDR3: TGTGCCAGCAGTGAGGTAGGGGATGGCTACACCTTC. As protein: CASSEVGDGYTF.